The rows below give T cell receptor beta chains drawn from one sample of a study of identical twins. TCRdb analysed the 5' RACE reads with MiXCR anew, one entry per CDR3 protein. The sample lists about 240,000 distinct CDR3 sequences; more than 9% were seen once. Source material: memory T cells sorted from blood. The receptors come from a man in his forties or fifties in good health. CDR3s include the opening cysteine and the closing phenylalanine or tryptophan. D genes are given only for firm matches. Not all rows give a size; the values are once, few, many and, for expanded clones, a class.

j_call,clone_size,d_call,v_call,cdr3_nt,cdr3_aa
TRBJ2-1,.,TRBD2,TRBV7-9,TGTGCCAGCAGCTTAACTCGGACTAGCGGGAATGAGCAGTTCTTC,CASSLTRTSGNEQFF
TRBJ2-2,.,TRBD2,TRBV28,TGTGCCAGCAGTATAGCGGGAGGGCCATACACCGGGGAGCTGTTTTTT,CASSIAGGPYTGELFF
TRBJ2-7,many,.,TRBV18,TGTGCCAGCTCACCACGGCAGGGGCCCTACGAGCAGTACTTC,CASSPRQGPYEQYF
TRBJ2-1,few,.,TRBV7-9,TGTGCCAGCAGCTTAGATGGGACCTCGGGTGAGCAGTTCTTC,CASSLDGTSGEQFF
TRBJ1-4,.,.,TRBV15,TGTGCCACCAGCAGAGATCGAGTCGGACCTAATGAAAAACTGTTTTTT,CATSRDRVGPNEKLFF
TRBJ2-7,many,.,TRBV6-2/TRBV6-3,TGTGCCAGCAGTGCCCCCTCCTACGAGCAGTACTTC,CASSAPSYEQYF
TRBJ2-5,.,.,TRBV7-6,TGTGCCAGCAGCTTAACGGGCCTATCGAGAGAGACCCAGTACTTC,CASSLTGLSRETQYF
TRBJ2-4,many,.,TRBV6-1,TGTGCCAGCAGCCTGTACGACAGATTCAAAAACATTCAGTACTTC,CASSLYDRFKNIQYF
TRBJ2-1,many,TRBD2,TRBV3-1,TGTGCCAGCAGCCCGGGGACTAGCGGTCCCAATGAGCAGTTCTTC,CASSPGTSGPNEQFF
TRBJ1-5,many,.,TRBV20-1,TGCAGTGCTCCGGGGCAGCCCCAGCATTTT,CSAPGQPQHF
TRBJ2-7,few,.,TRBV4-3,TGCGCCAGCAGCCAAGATGGTGGGGACAACTCCTACGAGCAGTACTTC,CASSQDGGDNSYEQYF
TRBJ2-5,.,.,TRBV4-2,TGTGCCAGCAGCCAGGGGGGGCGGGAGACCCAGTACTTC,CASSQGGRETQYF
TRBJ1-3,many,TRBD1,TRBV29-1,TGCAGCGCAATAAACAGGGGTCGAAACACCATATATTTT,CSAINRGRNTIYF
TRBJ2-1,many,.,TRBV11-1,TGTGCCAGCAGCCCCATGACGATTAGGTACAATGAGCAGTTCTTC,CASSPMTIRYNEQFF